These T cell receptor beta chains were read from a single sample in a study of cytotoxic CD8 clonotypes in ibrutinib-treated CLL. Measured with immunoSEQ multiplex PCR; TCRdb has only the in-frame clones, and not every one. In the table there are 200,000 or so clones, 70% of which are singletons. The sample consisted of PBMCs, taken after 12 months of ibrutinib treatment. The origin of the receptors is a human donor with chronic lymphocytic leukemia. The CDR3 runs from the conserved cysteine through the conserved F or W. D genes are given only for firm matches. Where a row states a size, it is once, few, many or the class of an expanded clone; other rows omit it.

clone_size,d_call,v_call,j_call,cdr3_aa,cdr3_nt
NA,NA,TRBV7-3,TRBJ1-3,CASSPQTSGNTIYF,TGTGCCAGCAGCCCCCAGACCTCTGGAAACACCATATATTTT
few,NA,TRBV7-2,TRBJ2-7,CASQGLALTYEQYF,TGTGCCAGCCAAGGACTCGCCTTAACCTACGAGCAGTACTTC
many,NA,TRBV27,TRBJ1-4,CASSPRGATNEKLFF,TGTGCCAGTTCCCCTAGGGGTGCAACTAATGAAAAACTGTTTTTT
NA,TRBD1,TRBV10-3,TRBJ1-2,CAIRPTGGGYTF,TGTGCCATCAGACCGACAGGGGGCGGCTACACCTTC
NA,TRBD1,TRBV11-2,TRBJ1-4,CASSPVTGGYEKLFF,TGTGCCAGCAGCCCCGTGACAGGGGGATATGAAAAACTGTTTTTT
NA,NA,TRBV6-6,TRBJ1-2,CASIFGEGYTF,TGTGCCAGCATCTTCGGTGAGGGCTACACCTTC
NA,NA,TRBV5-6,TRBJ1-3,CASSLEPTGNTIYF,TGTGCCAGCAGCTTGGAGCCTACTGGAAACACCATATATTTT
NA,TRBD2,TRBV19,TRBJ2-5,CASSIVTMLSRGSGGFETQYF,TGTGCCAGTAGTATAGTTACGATGTTGTCGCGGGGTTCGGGAGGTTTTGAGACCCAGTACTTC
few,NA,TRBV15,TRBJ1-1,CATSRRSTEAFF,TGTGCCACCAGCAGAAGGTCCACGGAAGCTTTCTTT
few,NA,TRBV2,TRBJ1-1,CASSEALGLNTEAFF,TGTGCCAGCAGTGAAGCGTTAGGGTTAAACACTGAAGCTTTCTTT
NA,TRBD1,TRBV19,TRBJ1-1,CASSRAQTGARTEAFF,TGTGCCAGTAGTAGGGCTCAGACAGGGGCCCGTACTGAAGCTTTCTTT
NA,NA,TRBV7-9,TRBJ2-6,CASSADRTGANVLTF,TGTGCCAGCAGCGCGGACAGAACTGGGGCCAACGTCCTGACTTTC
few,NA,TRBV30,TRBJ1-5,CAWSSGVDQPQHF,TGTGCCTGGAGCTCAGGGGTTGATCAGCCCCAGCATTTT